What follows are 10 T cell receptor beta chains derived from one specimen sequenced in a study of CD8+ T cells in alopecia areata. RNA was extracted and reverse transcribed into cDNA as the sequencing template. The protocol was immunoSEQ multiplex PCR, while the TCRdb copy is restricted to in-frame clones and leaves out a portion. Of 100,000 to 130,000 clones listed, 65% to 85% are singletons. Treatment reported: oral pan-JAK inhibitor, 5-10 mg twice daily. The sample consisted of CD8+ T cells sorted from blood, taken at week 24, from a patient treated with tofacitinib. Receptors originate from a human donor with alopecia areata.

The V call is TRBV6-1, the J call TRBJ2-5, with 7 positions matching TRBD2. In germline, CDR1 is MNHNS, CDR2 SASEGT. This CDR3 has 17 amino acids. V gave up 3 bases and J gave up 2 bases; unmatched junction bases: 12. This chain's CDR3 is CASSDGEGLFLQETQYF. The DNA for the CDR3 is TGTGCCAGCAGTGATGGGGAGGGTCTATTCTTACAAGAGACCCAGTACTTC.

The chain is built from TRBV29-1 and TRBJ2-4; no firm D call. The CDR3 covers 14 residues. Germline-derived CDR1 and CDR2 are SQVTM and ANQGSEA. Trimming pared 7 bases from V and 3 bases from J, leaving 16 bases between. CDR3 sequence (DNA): TGCAGCGCCGCCGGGTCGTCAATCAAAAACATTCAGTACTTC. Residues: CSAAGSSIKNIQYF.

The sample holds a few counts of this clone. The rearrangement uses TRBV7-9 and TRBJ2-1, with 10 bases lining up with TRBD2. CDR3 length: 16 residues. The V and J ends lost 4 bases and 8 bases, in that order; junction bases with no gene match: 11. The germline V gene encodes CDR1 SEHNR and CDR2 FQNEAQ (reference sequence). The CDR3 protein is CASSSSGGSKGDEQFF. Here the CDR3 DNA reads TGTGCCAGCAGCTCTAGCGGGGGTTCTAAAGGTGATGAGCAGTTCTTC.

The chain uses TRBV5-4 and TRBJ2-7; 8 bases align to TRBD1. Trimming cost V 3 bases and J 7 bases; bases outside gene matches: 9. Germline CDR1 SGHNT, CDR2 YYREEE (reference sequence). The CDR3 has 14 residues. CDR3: CASSSGQGEREQYF. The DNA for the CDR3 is TGTGCCAGCAGCTCTGGACAGGGAGAACGGGAGCAGTACTTC.

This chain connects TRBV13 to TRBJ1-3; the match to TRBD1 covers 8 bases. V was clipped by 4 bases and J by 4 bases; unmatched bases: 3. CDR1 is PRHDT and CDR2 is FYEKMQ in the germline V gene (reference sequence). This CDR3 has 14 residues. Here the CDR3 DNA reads TGTGCCAGCAGCTCCCCAGGGGGCGGAAACACCATATATTTT. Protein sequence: CASSSPGGGNTIYF.

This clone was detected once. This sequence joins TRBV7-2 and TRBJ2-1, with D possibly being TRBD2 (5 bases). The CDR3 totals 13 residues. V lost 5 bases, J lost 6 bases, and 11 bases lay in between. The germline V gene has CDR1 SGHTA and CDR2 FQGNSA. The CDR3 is CASSTDWLNEQFF. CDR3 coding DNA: TGTGCCAGCAGCACGGACTGGCTCAATGAGCAGTTCTTC.

CDR3 amino acids: CASSQWETGTQETQYF. CDR3 nucleotide sequence: TGCGCCAGCAGTCAATGGGAGACAGGGACCCAAGAGACCCAGTACTTC. The V call is TRBV23-1, the J call TRBJ2-5; 7 bases align to TRBD1. TRBV23-1 counts as an open reading frame of uncertain function. J gave up 1 base and V 1 base, and 6 bases lay outside the gene matches. This CDR3 contains 16 residues.

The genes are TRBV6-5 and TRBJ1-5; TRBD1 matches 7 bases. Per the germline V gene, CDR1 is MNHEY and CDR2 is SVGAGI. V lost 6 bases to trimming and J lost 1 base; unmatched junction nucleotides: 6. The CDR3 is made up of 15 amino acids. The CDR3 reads CASRSTGLSNQPQHF. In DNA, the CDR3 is TGTGCCAGCAGGTCGACAGGGTTGAGCAATCAGCCCCAGCATTTT.

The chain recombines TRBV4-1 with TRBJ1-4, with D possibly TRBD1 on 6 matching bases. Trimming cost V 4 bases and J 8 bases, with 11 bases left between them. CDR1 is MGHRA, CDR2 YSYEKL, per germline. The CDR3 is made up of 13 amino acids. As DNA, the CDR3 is TGCGCCAGCAGCCTGACAGGCGGGGAAAAACTGTTTTTT. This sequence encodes CASSLTGGEKLFF.

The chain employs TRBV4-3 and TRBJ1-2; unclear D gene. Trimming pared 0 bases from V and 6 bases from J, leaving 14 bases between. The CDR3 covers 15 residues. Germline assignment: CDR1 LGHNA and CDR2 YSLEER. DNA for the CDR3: TGCGCCAGCAGCCAAGAGGCAGGAGCTGGGGATGGCTACACCTTC. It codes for CASSQEAGAGDGYTF.